One and the same sample provided the 3 T cell receptor beta chains below, sequenced in a study of T cell responses to AZD1222 COVID-19 vaccine. Repertoires were generated with immunoSEQ multiplex PCR, while TCRdb's copy carries only in-frame clones and drops some. The sample lists over 100,000 clones; about 82% were seen once. Here the sequenced sample was peripheral blood, taken 28 days after the second dose of the MenACWY control vaccine. The receptor source for this set is an adult who received the MenACWY meningococcal vaccine as a control.

The chain employs TRBV9 and TRBJ2-7; the D gene is possibly TRBD2 (6 bases). Germline V gene sequence: CDR1 SGDLS, CDR2 YYNGEE. There are 16 residues in the CDR3. With 0 bases removed from V and 3 bases from J, the gap between germline ends came to 16 bases. The CDR3: CASSVGGGPGVYEQYF. The CDR3 DNA reads TGTGCCAGCAGCGTAGGGGGAGGACCCGGGGTCTACGAGCAGTACTTC.

The chain carries TRBV2 and TRBJ2-1; the D call may be TRBD1 or TRBD2 (5 bases each). Per the germline V gene, CDR1 is SNHLY and CDR2 is FYNNEI. This CDR3 has 14 amino acids. The germline V and J ends were trimmed by 4 bases and 5 bases, with 12 bases remaining between them. The CDR3 DNA reads TGTGCCAGCAGTGGGGGACCTGGACACAATGAGCAGTTCTTC. Translated, it gives CASSGGPGHNEQFF.

The J gene is TRBJ1-2, the V gene TRBV11-2; D is unclear. The CDR3 spans 14 residues. The V and J ends lost 5 bases and 4 bases respectively, with 14 bases between them. Germline CDR1 SGHAT, CDR2 FQNNGV. The CDR3 is CASSRLDGPYGYTF. CDR3 DNA sequence: TGTGCCAGCAGCCGCCTAGACGGACCCTATGGCTACACCTTC.